This TCR beta chain was recorded in a study of cytomegalovirus exposure and HLA in healthy donors. About the research overall: Across 300 to 400 genotyped donors, roughly 85% landed in the Caucasian-associated ancestry cluster.

The PCR made use of 60 Vbeta and 13 Jbeta primers. Profiled with immunoSEQ multiplex PCR; TCRdb holds only in-frame clones, not every one. This listing includes 150,000 to 200,000 clones. The CDR3 length is 13 residues. Germline lookup yields CDR1 ENHRY and CDR2 SYGVKD. V was clipped by 1 base and J by 8 bases, with 11 bases between them. The sample consisted of PBMCs. The chain employs TRBV10-3 and TRBJ1-1; D may be TRBD1 (5 bases). The TCR comes from a woman aged 55-69 years in good health and CMV-seronegative. The CDR3 loop is CAISEYVGGEAFF. CDR3 coding DNA: TGTGCCATCAGTGAGTACGTTGGGGGGGAAGCTTTCTTT.